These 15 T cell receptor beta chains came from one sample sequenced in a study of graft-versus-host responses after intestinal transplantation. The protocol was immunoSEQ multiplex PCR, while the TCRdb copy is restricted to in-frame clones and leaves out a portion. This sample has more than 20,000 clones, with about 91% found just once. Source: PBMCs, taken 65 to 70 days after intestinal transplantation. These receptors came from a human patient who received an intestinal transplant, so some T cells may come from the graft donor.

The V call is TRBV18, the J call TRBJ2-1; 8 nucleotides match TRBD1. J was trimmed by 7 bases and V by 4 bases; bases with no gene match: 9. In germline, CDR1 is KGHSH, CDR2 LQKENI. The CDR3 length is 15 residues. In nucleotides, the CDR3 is TGTGCCAGCTCACTACAGGGGGAGATCGGGAATGAGCAGTTCTTC. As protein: CASSLQGEIGNEQFF.

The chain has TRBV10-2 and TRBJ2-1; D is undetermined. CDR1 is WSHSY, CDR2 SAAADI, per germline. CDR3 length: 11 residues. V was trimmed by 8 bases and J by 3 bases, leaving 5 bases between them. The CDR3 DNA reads TGCGCCAGCGAGATCTACAATGAGCAGTTCTTC. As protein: CASEIYNEQFF.

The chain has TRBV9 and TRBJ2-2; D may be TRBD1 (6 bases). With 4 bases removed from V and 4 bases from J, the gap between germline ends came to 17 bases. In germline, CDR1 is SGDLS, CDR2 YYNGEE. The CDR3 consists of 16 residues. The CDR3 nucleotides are TGTGCCAGCAGCTCCGGACAGCTCGACGGCACCGGGGAGCTGTTTTTT. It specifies CASSSGQLDGTGELFF.

The CDR3 spells CASSQDRQPNTGELFF. The CDR3 DNA reads TGCGCCAGCAGCCAAGATCGACAGCCAAACACCGGGGAGCTGTTTTTT. J is TRBJ2-2 and V is TRBV4-3; D may be TRBD1 (5 bases). Germline V gene sequence: CDR1 LGHNA, CDR2 YSLEER. V shed 0 bases and J shed 2 bases, with 10 bases lying between them. The CDR3 extends over 16 amino acids.

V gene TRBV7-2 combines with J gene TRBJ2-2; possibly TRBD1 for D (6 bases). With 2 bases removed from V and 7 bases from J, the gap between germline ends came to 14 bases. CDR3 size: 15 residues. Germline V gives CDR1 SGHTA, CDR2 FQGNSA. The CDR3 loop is CASSLYRAVGGELFF. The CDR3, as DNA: TGTGCCAGCAGCTTATACAGGGCAGTTGGCGGGGAGCTGTTTTTT. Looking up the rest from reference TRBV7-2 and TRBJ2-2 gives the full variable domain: GAGVSQSPSNKVTEKGKDVELRCDPISGHTALYWYRQSLGQGLEFLIYFQGNSAPDKSGLPSDRFSAERTGGSVSTLTIQRTQQEDSAVYLCASSLYRAVGGELFFGEGSRLTVL.

The CDR3 nucleotides read TGTGCCAGCAGTGACTATAGCTCTGGGGCCAACGTCCTGACTTTC. Residues: CASSDYSSGANVLTF. The rearrangement links TRBV6-4 to TRBJ2-6; D gene unclear. V lost 1 base, J lost 0 bases, and 4 bases lay in between. This CDR3 contains 15 residues. Germline V gene data show CDR1 as MRHNA and CDR2 as SNTAGT.

CDR3 coding DNA: TGTGCCACCCTTGAGGCCAACGTCCTGACTTTC. Protein sequence: CATLEANVLTF. J is TRBJ2-6 and V is TRBV27; unclear D gene. The CDR3 runs 11 residues. Trimming pared 10 bases from V and 6 bases from J, leaving 7 bases between. Germline CDR1 MNHEY, CDR2 SMNVEV (reference sequence).

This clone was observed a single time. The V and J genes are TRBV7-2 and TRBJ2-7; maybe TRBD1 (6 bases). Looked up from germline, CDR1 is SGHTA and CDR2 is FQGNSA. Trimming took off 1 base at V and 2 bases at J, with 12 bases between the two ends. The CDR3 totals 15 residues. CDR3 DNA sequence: TGTGCCAGCAGCTTAGGGGCAGGGGCCGCCTACGAGCAGTACTTC. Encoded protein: CASSLGAGAAYEQYF.

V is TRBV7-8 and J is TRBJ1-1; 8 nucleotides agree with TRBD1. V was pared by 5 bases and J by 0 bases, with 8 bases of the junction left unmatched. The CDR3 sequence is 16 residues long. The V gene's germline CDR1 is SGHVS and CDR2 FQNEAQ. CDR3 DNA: TGTGCCAGCAGCCTCCTCCGACAGGGGATGAACACTGAAGCTTTCTTT. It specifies CASSLLRQGMNTEAFF.

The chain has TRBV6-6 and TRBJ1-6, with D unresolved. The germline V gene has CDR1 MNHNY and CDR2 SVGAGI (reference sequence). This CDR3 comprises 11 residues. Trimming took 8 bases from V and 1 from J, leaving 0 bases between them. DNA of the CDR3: TGTGCCAGCTCCTATAATTCACCCCTCCACTTT. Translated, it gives CASSYNSPLHF.

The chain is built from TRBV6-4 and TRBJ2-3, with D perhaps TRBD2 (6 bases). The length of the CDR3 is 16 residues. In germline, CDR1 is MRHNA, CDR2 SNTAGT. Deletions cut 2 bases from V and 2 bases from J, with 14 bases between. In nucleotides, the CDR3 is TGTGCCAGCAGTGACACGACCGGGACTGACACAGATACGCAGTATTTT. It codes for CASSDTTGTDTDTQYF.

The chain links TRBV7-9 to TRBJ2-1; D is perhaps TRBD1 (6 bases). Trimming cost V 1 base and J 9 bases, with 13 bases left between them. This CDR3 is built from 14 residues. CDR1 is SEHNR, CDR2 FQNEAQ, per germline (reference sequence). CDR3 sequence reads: CASSLGIGDTEQFF. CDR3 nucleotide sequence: TGTGCCAGCAGCTTAGGTATAGGGGACACTGAGCAGTTCTTC.

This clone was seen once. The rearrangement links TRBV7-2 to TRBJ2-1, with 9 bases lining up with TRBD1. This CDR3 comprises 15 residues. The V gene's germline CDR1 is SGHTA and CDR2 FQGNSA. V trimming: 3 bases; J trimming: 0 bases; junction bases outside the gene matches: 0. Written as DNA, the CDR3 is TGTGCCAGCAGCTTGACAGGGGGCTCCTACAATGAGCAGTTCTTC. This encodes CASSLTGGSYNEQFF.

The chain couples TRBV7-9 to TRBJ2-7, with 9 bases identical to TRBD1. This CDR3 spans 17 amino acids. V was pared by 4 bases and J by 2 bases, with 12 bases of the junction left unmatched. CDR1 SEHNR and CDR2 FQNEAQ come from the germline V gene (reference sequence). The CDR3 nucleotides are TGTGCCAGCAGCTCCTCCACCGGGACAGGGAACCCCTACGAGCAGTACTTC. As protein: CASSSSTGTGNPYEQYF.

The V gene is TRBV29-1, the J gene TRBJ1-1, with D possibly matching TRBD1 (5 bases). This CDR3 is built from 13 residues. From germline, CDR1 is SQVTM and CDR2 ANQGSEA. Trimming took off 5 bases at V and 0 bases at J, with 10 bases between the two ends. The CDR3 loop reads CSVPGTVNTEAFF. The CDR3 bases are TGCAGCGTTCCCGGGACGGTGAACACTGAAGCTTTCTTT.